The present entry profiles one T cell receptor (beta chain) with its context. The antigen is undetermined. This record belongs to a study of T cell responses to AZD1222 COVID-19 vaccine. The CDR3 is 12 residues long. The V and J ends lost 3 bases and 4 bases respectively, with 9 bases between them. Germline loops: CDR1 DFQATT, CDR2 SNEGSKA (reference sequence). Generated by immunoSEQ multiplex PCR, the TCRdb table keeps only in-frame clones and is missing some. The data hold about 150,000 clones, with about 90% observed a single time. Whole-study findings and limits: The number of AZD1222 recipients seropositive at baseline was only six. Samples come after the peak T cell response, not at day 14. Donors were chiefly white British, with a greater number of females, and clonal diversity was perhaps underestimated. Regions 160-218 and 743-854 dominated among vaccine-associated CD4 TCRs spanning spike.

Here the sequenced sample was peripheral blood, taken on day 0 of MenACWY control vaccination. The TCR sequence derives from an adult in good health. The chain has TRBV20-1 and TRBJ1-1, with TRBD1 as a possible D gene (5 bases). CDR3 nucleotides: TGCAGTGCTAGTGGGGGGATCACTGAAGCTTTCTTT. It is translated as CSASGGITEAFF.